This T cell receptor (beta chain) appears in the sequencing data of a study of T cell responses to AZD1222 COVID-19 vaccine. This CDR3 has 17 amino acids. Germline lookup yields CDR1 SGHDN and CDR2 FVKESK. The J segment lost 0 bases and the V segment lost 4 bases, leaving 8 bases of the junction unmatched. Study-level results: Vaccine-associated CD4 TCRs spanned spike, dominant at 160-218 and 743-854. Spike-specific TCR depth and breadth grew after two AZD1222 doses. A mostly white British donor set with more females was recruited, and clonal diversity was possibly underestimated. Baseline seropositivity characterized only 5 to 7 AZD1222 recipients.

On this clone: Its antigen remains unknown.

Only in-frame clones appear in the TCRdb table, and some are missing; sequencing was by immunoSEQ multiplex PCR. Counted here are roughly 91,000 clones, 70% to 90% occurring once; the ten biggest clones make up around 3.2%. This TCR was recovered from an adult in good health. Sequenced here: peripheral blood, sampled on day 0 of AZD1222 vaccination. V usage is TRBV14 and J usage is TRBJ1-4, with 7 positions matching TRBD1. The CDR3 coding sequence is TGTGCCAGCAGCCCCAGGACAGGACGAGCAACTAATGAAAAACTGTTTTTT. It encodes CASSPRTGRATNEKLFF.